The 18 T cell receptor beta chains in this list originate from one sample, sequenced in a study of regulatory T cells in long-lasting Graves disease. Combining iRepertoire HTBI primers with Arm-PCR of CDR3 regions, the authors built TCR beta libraries. TCRdb recomputed calls from the multiplex PCR reads with MiXCR, one row per CDR3 protein. The sample has hundreds of thousands of distinct CDR3 sequences, around 17% seen once. Indicated time point: newly diagnosed GD, antithyroid drugs for less than 3 months. PBMCs were the source of the RNA used for TCR sequencing. The same data also went into a second study, on T cells in Graves' hyperthyroidism and ophthalmopathy.

Sequencing used peripheral blood mononuclear cells (PBMCs), obtained at new diagnosis, from a patient treated with antithyroid drugs. The origin of the receptors is a man between 35 and 55 years old with Graves disease.

Only a few counts were recorded for this clonotype. The chain has TRBV6-5 and TRBJ2-3; 9 bases fit TRBD2. Germline values: CDR1 MNHEY, CDR2 SVGAGI. Unmatched junction bases numbered 15, after V lost 2 bases and J lost 0 bases. This CDR3 has 20 residues. The CDR3 nucleotides are TGTGCCAGCAGTTACGTGGAGCGGGGGGCCGGAAAGTCTAGCACAGATACGCAGTATTTT. As protein: CASSYVERGAGKSSTDTQYF.

This clonotype appeared many times. The chain links TRBV27 to TRBJ2-1, with D tentatively TRBD1 or TRBD2 (6 bases each). Trimming removed 3 bases from V and 5 bases from J, with 11 bases in between. Per germline, CDR1 MNHEY and CDR2 SMNVEV (reference sequence). The CDR3 spans 14 residues. CDR3 in amino acids: CASSFRGRDNEQFF. The CDR3 DNA reads as TGTGCCAGCAGTTTTCGGGGGCGCGACAATGAGCAGTTCTTC.

The V gene is TRBV5-6, the J gene TRBJ1-1; no clear D gene. Between the trimmed V and J ends, which lost 4 bases and 5 bases, there was a span of 15 bases. Germline V lookup: CDR1 SGHDT, CDR2 YYEEEE. This CDR3 is built from 14 residues. CDR3 in amino acids: CASSPERFGTEAFF. DNA of the CDR3: TGTGCCAGCAGCCCAGAAAGGTTTGGAACTGAAGCTTTCTTT.

This chain links TRBV20-1 with TRBJ2-7; D remains ambiguous. This CDR3 is 10 amino acids long. The germline V gene encodes CDR1 DFQATT and CDR2 SNEGSKA (reference sequence). V lost 1 base to trimming and J lost 6 bases, with 4 bases between them. CDR3 protein: CSARAVEQYF. The CDR3 DNA is TGCAGTGCTAGAGCGGTCGAGCAGTACTTC.

This clonotype was seen many times. J is TRBJ2-7 and V is TRBV27, with D perhaps TRBD1 (5 bases). The ends were cut back, 2 bases at V and 3 bases at J, with 17 bases in the middle. This CDR3 region has 16 residues. CDR1 MNHEY and CDR2 SMNVEV come from the germline V gene (reference sequence). The CDR3 coding sequence is TGTGCCAGCAGTTTAAAGTTACCAGGGCCCGTCTACGAGCAGTACTTC. The encoded protein is CASSLKLPGPVYEQYF.

This clonotype appeared many times. V and J are TRBV11-2 and TRBJ2-3, with 9 bases matching TRBD1. Germline values: CDR1 SGHAT, CDR2 FQNNGV. CDR3 length: 15 residues. V dropped 6 bases and J dropped 0; count of bases not matched to a gene: 4. The CDR3 coding sequence is TGTGCCAGCAGATACAGGGGGCCTAGCACAGATACGCAGTATTTT. It is translated as CASRYRGPSTDTQYF.

This clonotype has at least ten counts. This chain connects TRBV12-3 or TRBV12-4 to TRBJ2-1; TRBD2 matches at 10 bases. J lost 3 bases, V lost 10 bases, and 6 bases had no gene match. This CDR3 comprises 14 residues. CDR3: CATHSGGYYNEQFF. The CDR3 DNA reads TGTGCCACACATAGCGGGGGGTACTACAATGAGCAGTTCTTC.

There are many counts of this clonotype. CDR3 DNA sequence: TGTGCCAGCAGCTCCAGCCGATGGGGGGGCTCGTACACTGAAGCTTTCTTT. It yields the protein CASSSSRWGGSYTEAFF. The V gene is TRBV9, the J gene TRBJ1-1; a possible D gene is TRBD1 (6 bases). Trimming left V 4 bases short and J 3 bases short, with 22 bases between. Looked up from germline, CDR1 is SGDLS and CDR2 is YYNGEE. The CDR3 has 17 amino acids.

Ten or more counts support this clonotype. The chain has TRBV20-1 and TRBJ1-5, with D unclear. The CDR3 totals 15 residues. Trimming cost V 0 bases and J 0 bases, with 9 bases left between them. The germline gives CDR1 DFQATT, CDR2 SNEGSKA (reference sequence). The CDR3: CSARDVAVSNQPQHF. The CDR3 region has the DNA TGCAGTGCTAGAGATGTGGCAGTTAGCAATCAGCCCCAGCATTTT.

In regard to this clonotype: One base separates it from a far larger clone, so it is likely a read error. This chain connects TRBV5-1 to TRBJ2-1; tentatively, D is TRBD2 (7 bases). The J call is uncertain, as TRBJ2-5 better fits the DNA end. Germline CDR1 reads SGHRS; CDR2 reads YFSETQ. The CDR3 contains 15 residues. The DNA of the CDR3 is TGCGCCAGCAACCCAGGAAGGGGGGGACAAGAGACCCAGTACTTC. Translation: CASNPGRGGQETQYF.

Many counts were recorded for this clonotype. The chain has TRBV27 and TRBJ2-1, with D possibly matching TRBD1 (6 bases). This CDR3 contains 14 residues. Between the trimmed V and J ends, which lost 5 bases and 8 bases, there was a span of 16 bases. Germline assignment: CDR1 MNHEY and CDR2 SMNVEV (reference sequence). The CDR3 region is CASSNGPGVHEQFF. CDR3 in DNA: TGTGCCAGCAGTAACGGTCCAGGGGTCCATGAGCAGTTCTTC.

In this sample, this clonotype turned up many times. The chain has TRBV12-5 and TRBJ2-3; D may be TRBD1 (6 bases). From germline, CDR1 is LGHNT and CDR2 FRNRAP. The CDR3 contains 16 residues. Trimming left V 2 bases short and J 4 bases short, with 16 bases between. The CDR3 reads CASGLTTGHLSDTQYF. The CDR3 DNA reads as TGTGCTAGTGGTTTGACGACGGGACACCTCTCAGATACGCAGTATTTT.

This clonotype was recorded at least ten times. The chain combines TRBV11-1 with TRBJ2-5; D gene ambiguous. The CDR3 consists of 12 residues. V lost 5 bases, J lost 7 bases, and 11 bases lay in between. The V gene's germline CDR1 is SGHAT and CDR2 FQDESV (reference sequence). This CDR3 is CASSHEDGTQYF. The CDR3 DNA reads TGTGCCAGCAGCCATGAGGATGGGACCCAGTACTTC.

Notes on this clonotype: A far more abundant clone sits one base away, making this likely a read error. The chain uses TRBV3-1 and TRBJ2-3; TRBD1 agrees at 7 bases. Judging by the DNA end, TRBJ1-1 fits better; the J call may be wrong. Per the germline V gene, CDR1 is LGHDT and CDR2 is YNNKEL (reference sequence). The CDR3 has 12 amino acids. The CDR3 spells CVSSRGQTEAFF. The CDR3, as DNA: TGTGTCAGCAGCCGGGGACAGACTGAAGCTTTCTTT.

At least ten counts were recorded for this clonotype. The chain carries TRBV5-4 and TRBJ2-1, with D possibly being TRBD2 (6 bases). The CDR3 totals 15 residues. The ends were cut back, 4 bases at V and 5 bases at J, with 16 bases in the middle. CDR1 is SGHNT, CDR2 YYREEE, per germline (reference sequence). CDR3 sequence reads: CASSTRLGADNEQFF. In DNA form, the CDR3 reads TGTGCCAGCAGCACCAGACTAGGGGCGGACAATGAGCAGTTCTTC.

This clonotype was counted a few times. The J gene is TRBJ2-3, the V gene TRBV4-1, with 7 bases identical to TRBD1. V lost 1 base, J lost 4 bases, and 8 bases stayed unmatched. Per germline, CDR1 MGHRA and CDR2 YSYEKL. The CDR3 has 16 amino acids. As DNA, the CDR3 is TGCGCCAGCAGCCAAGGAACAGGGGTTAGGGCAGATACGCAGTATTTT. As protein: CASSQGTGVRADTQYF.

This clonotype was counted only a few times. This chain's CDR3 is CASSVGLRGETQYF. CDR3 DNA sequence: TGTGCCAGCAGCGTCGGGCTGCGGGGAGAGACCCAGTACTTC. The J gene is TRBJ2-5, the V gene TRBV9, with TRBD2 as a possible D gene (6 bases). The CDR3 loop spans 14 amino acids. V was shortened by 2 bases and J by 4 bases, with 12 bases between the two germline ends. Germline V gene sequence: CDR1 SGDLS, CDR2 YYNGEE.

The V call is TRBV19, the J call TRBJ2-3, with D possibly TRBD2 on 7 matching bases. The germline V gene encodes CDR1 LNHDA and CDR2 SQIVND (reference sequence). Trimming took off 3 bases at V and 2 bases at J, with 18 bases between the two ends. The CDR3 loop spans 17 amino acids. The CDR3 sequence: CASSISGAGAVTDTQYF. DNA of the CDR3: TGTGCCAGTAGTATCAGCGGCGCGGGGGCCGTCACAGATACGCAGTATTTT.